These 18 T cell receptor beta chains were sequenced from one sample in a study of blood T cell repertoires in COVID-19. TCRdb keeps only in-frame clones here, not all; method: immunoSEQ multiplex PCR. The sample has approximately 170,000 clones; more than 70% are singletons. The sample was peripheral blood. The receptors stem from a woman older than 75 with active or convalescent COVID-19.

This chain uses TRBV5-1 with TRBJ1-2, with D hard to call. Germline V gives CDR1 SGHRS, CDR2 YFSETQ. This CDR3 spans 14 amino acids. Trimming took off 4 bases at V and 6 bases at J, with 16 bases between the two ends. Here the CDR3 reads CASSPSRREDGYTF. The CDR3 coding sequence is TGCGCCAGCAGCCCCTCAAGACGAGAGGATGGCTACACCTTC.

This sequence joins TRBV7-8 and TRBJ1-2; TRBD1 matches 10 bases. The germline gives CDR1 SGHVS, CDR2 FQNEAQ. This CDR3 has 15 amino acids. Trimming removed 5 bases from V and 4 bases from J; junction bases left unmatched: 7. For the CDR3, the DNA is TGTGCCAGCAGCGACGACAGGGGGCTGATCTATGGCTACACCTTC. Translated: CASSDDRGLIYGYTF.

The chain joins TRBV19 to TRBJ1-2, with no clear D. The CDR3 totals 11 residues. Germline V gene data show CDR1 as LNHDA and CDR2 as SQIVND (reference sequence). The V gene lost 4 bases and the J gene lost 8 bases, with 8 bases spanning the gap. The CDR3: CASSTGNGYTF. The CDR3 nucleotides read TGTGCCAGTAGTACGGGGAACGGCTACACCTTC.

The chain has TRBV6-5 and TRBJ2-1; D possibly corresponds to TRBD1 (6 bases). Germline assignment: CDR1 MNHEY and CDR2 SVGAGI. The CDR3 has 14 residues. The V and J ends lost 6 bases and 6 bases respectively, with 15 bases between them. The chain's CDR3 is CASSPWGQSNEQFF. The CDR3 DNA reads TGTGCCAGCAGCCCCTGGGGGCAGTCCAATGAGCAGTTCTTC.

The CDR3, as DNA: TGTGCCACCAGCAGGGGGGGTAGCGGGAGAGGGAGAGGCACAGATACGCAGTATTTT. This encodes CATSRGGSGRGRGTDTQYF. The V and J genes are TRBV10-3 and TRBJ2-3, with 9 bases aligning to TRBD2. Per germline, CDR1 ENHRY and CDR2 SYGVKD. The CDR3 length is 19 residues. Germline trimming cut 10 bases from V and 1 base from J; bases unmatched to any gene: 21.

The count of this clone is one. The CDR3, as DNA: TGCGCCAGCAGCTTGGCGTCCAGGGTCCCACTGACCCAGTACTTC. Protein: CASSLASRVPLTQYF. The chain is built from TRBV5-1 and TRBJ2-5; D perhaps matches TRBD1 (5 bases). V was trimmed by 0 bases and J by 7 bases, leaving 16 bases between them. Germline V gene data show CDR1 as SGHRS and CDR2 as YFSETQ. The CDR3 loop spans 15 amino acids.

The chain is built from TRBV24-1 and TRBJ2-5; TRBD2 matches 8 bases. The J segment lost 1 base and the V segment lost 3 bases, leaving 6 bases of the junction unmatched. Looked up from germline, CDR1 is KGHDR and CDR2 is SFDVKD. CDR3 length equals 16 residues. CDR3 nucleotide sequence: TGTGCCACCAGTGATCCTTCGGGGGGGCCCCAAGAGACCCAGTACTTC. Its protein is CATSDPSGGPQETQYF.

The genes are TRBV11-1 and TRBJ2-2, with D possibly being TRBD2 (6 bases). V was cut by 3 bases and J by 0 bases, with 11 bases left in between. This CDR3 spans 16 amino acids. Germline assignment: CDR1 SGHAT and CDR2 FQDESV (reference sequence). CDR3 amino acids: CASSFLRGSNTGELFF. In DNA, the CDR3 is TGTGCCAGCAGCTTTCTTCGGGGGTCGAACACCGGGGAGCTGTTTTTT.

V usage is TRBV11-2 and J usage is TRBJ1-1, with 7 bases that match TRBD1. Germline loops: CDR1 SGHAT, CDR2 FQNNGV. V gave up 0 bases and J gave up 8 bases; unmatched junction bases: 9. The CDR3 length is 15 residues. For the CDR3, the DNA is TGTGCCAGCAGCTTAGATCCGGACAGGATAGCCGAAGCTTTCTTT. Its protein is CASSLDPDRIAEAFF.

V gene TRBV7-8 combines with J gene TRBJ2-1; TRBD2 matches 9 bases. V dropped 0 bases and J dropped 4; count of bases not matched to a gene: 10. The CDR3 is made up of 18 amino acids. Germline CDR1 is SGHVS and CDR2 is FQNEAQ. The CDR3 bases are TGTGCCAGCAGCTTAGCGGGGATTAGCGGGAGTCGGTACAATGAGCAGTTCTTC. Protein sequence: CASSLAGISGSRYNEQFF.

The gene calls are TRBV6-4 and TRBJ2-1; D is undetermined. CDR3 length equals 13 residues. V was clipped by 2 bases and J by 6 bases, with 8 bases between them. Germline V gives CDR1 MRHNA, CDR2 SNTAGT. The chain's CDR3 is CASSDGPGNEQFF. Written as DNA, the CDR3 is TGTGCCAGCAGTGACGGGCCCGGCAATGAGCAGTTCTTC.

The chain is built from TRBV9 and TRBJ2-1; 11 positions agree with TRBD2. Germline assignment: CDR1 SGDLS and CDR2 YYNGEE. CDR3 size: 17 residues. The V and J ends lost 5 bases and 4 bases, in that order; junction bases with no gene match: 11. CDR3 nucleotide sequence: TGTGCCAGCAGGGGCCCTACTAGCGGGAGAACGTACAATGAGCAGTTCTTC. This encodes CASRGPTSGRTYNEQFF.

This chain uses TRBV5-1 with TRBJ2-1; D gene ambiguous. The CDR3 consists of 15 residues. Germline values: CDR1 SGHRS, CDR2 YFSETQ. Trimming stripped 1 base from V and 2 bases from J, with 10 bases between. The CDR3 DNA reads TGCGCCAGCAGCTTGTCGAGCGCAACCTACAATGAGCAGTTCTTC. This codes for CASSLSSATYNEQFF.

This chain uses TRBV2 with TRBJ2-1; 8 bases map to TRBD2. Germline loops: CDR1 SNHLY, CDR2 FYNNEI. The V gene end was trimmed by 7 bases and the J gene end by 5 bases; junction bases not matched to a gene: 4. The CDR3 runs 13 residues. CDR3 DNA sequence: TGTGCCAGCATCGGGAGGGCCAACAATGAGCAGTTCTTC. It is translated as CASIGRANNEQFF.

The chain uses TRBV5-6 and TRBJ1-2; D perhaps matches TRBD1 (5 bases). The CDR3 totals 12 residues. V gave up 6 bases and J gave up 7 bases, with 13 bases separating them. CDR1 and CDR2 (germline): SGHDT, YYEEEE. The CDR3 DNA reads TGTGCCAGCACCGCAGGGAGGCTTGGCTACACCTTC. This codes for CASTAGRLGYTF.

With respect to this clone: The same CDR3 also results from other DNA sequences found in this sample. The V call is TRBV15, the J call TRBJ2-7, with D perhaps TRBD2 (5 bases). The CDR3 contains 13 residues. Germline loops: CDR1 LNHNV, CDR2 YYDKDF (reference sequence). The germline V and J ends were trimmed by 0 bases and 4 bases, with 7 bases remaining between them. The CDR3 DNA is TGTGCCACCAGCAGAGATCGGGGTTACGAGCAGTACTTC. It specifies CATSRDRGYEQYF.

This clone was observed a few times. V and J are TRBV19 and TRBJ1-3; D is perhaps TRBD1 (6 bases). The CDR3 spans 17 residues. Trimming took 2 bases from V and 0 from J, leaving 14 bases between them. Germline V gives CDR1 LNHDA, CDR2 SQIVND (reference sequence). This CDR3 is CASSITLGQPSGNTIYF. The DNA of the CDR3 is TGTGCCAGTAGTATAACCCTCGGACAGCCCTCTGGAAACACCATATATTTT. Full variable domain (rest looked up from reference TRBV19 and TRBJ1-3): DGGITQSPKYLFRKEGQNVTLSCEQNLNHDAMYWYRQDPGQGLRLIYYSQIVNDFQKGDIAEGYSVSREKKESFPLTVTSAQKNPTAFYLCASSITLGQPSGNTIYFGEGSWLTVV.

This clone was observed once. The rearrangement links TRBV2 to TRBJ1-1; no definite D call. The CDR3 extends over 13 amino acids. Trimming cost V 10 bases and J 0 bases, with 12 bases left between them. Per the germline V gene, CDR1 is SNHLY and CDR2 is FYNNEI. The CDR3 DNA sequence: TGTGCCAATAGGAGGGAAGTGAACACTGAAGCTTTCTTT. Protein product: CANRREVNTEAFF. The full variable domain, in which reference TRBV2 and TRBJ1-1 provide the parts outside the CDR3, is EPEVTQTPSHQVTQMGQEVILRCVPISNHLYFYWYRQILGQKVEFLVSFYNNEISEKSEIFDDQFSVERPDGSNFTLKIRSTKLEDSAMYFCANRREVNTEAFFGQGTRLTVV.